The subject of this entry is one T cell receptor beta chain. Antigen unknown. The assay ran at deep level. Produced via immunoSEQ multiplex PCR; TCRdb's table is partial and in-frame only. The table shows about 2.2 million clones, with approximately 94% occurring only once. The naive CD8 subset, CD45RO-negative cells positively selected for CCR7, excluded terminally differentiated effector memory CD45RA+ cells. This specimen belongs to a study of shared clonotypes between healthy human individuals. Study-wide results and limits: Non-shared clonotypes were found to have lower generation probabilities than the clonotypes that were shared by all four of the sorted-subset donors. Only blood samples were collected, and tissue repertoires likely differ.

The CDR3 totals 11 residues. Between the trimmed V and J ends, which lost 7 bases and 4 bases, there was a span of 10 bases. Germline CDR1 is DFQATT and CDR2 is SNEGSKA (reference sequence). The genes are TRBV20-1 and TRBJ1-1; no firm D call. The clonotype comes from a man aged 18 to 30 in good health. Some clones in this sample may be carry-over from other donors' samples. Sequencing was done on a sample of naive CD8+ T cells from PBMCs. CDR3 amino acids: CSVWGGTEAFF. The CDR3, as DNA: TGCAGTGTATGGGGAGGCACTGAAGCTTTCTTT.